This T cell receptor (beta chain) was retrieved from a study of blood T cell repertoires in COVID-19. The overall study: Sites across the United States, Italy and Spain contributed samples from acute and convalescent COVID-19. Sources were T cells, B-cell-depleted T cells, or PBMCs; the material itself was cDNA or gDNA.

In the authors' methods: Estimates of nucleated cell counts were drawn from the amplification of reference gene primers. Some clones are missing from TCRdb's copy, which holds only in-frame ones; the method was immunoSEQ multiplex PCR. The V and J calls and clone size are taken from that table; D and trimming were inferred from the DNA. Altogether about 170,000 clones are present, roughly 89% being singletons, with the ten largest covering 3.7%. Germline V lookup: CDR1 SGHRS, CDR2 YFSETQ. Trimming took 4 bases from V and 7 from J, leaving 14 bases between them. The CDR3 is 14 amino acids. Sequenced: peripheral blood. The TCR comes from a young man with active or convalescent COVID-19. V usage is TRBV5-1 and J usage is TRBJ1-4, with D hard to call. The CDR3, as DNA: TGCGCCAGCAGCGACGCGCAATGGAGTGAAAAACTGTTTTTT. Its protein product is CASSDAQWSEKLFF.